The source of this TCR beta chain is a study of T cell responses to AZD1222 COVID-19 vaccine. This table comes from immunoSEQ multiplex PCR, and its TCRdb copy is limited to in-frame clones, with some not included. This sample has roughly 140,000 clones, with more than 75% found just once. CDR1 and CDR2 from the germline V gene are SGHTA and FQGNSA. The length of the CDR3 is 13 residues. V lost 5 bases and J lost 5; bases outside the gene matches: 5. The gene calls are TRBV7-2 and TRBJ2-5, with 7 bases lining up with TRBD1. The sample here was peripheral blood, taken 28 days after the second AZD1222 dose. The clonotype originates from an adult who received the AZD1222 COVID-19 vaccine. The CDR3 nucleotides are TGTGCCAGCAGCACAGGGACAGCGGAGACCCAGTACTTC. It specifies CASSTGTAETQYF. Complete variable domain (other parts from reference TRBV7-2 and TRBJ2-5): GAGVSQSPSNKVTEKGKDVELRCDPISGHTALYWYRQSLGQGLEFLIYFQGNSAPDKSGLPSDRFSAERTGGSVSTLTIQRTQQEDSAVYLCASSTGTAETQYFGPGTRLLVL.